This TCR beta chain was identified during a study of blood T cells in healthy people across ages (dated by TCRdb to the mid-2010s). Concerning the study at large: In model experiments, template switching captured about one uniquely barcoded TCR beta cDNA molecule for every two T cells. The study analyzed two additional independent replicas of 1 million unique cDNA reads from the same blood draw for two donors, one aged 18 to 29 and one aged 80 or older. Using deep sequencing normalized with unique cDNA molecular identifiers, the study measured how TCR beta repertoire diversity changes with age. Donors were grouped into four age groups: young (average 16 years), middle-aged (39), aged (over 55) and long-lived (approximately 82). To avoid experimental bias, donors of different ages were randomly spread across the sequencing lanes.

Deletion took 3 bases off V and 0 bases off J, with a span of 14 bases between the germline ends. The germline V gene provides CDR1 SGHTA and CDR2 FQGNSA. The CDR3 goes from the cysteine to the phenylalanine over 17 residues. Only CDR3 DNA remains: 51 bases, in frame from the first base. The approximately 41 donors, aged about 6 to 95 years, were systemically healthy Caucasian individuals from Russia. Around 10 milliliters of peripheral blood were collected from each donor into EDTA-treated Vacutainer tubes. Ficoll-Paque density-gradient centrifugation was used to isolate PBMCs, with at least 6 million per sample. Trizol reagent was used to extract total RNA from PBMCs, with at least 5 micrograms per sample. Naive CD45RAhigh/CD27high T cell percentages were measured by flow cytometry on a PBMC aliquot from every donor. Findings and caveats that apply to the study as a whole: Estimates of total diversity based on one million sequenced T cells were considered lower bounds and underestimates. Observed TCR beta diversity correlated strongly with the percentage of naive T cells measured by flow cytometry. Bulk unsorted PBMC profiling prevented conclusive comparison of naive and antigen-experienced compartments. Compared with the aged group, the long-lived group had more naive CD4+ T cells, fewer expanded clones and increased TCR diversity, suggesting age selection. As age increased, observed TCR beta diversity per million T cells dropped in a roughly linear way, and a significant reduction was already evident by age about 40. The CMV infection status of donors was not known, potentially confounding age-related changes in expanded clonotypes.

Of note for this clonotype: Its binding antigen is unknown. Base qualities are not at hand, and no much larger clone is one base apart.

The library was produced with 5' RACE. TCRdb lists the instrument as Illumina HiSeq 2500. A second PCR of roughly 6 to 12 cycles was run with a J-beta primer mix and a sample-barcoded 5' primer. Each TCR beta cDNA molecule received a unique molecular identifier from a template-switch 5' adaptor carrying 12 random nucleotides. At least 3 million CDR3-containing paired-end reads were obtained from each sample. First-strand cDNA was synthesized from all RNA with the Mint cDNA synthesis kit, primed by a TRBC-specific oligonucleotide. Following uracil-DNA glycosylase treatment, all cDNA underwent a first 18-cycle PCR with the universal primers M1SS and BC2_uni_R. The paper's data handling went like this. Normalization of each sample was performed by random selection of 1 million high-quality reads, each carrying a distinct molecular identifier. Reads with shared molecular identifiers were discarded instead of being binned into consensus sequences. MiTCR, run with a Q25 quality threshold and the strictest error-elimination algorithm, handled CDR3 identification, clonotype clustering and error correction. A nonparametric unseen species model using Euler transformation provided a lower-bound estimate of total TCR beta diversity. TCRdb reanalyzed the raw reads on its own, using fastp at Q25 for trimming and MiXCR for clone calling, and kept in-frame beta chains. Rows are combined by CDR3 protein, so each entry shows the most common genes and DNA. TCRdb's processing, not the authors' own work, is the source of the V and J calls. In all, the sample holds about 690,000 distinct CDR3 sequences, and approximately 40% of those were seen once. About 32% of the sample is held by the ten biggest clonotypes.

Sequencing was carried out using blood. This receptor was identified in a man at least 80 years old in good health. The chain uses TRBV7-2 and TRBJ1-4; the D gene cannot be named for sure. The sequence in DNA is TGTGCCAGCAGCTTGGGTTGGGGAAGCACAACTAATGAAAAACTGTTTTTT. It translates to CASSLGWGSTTNEKLFF.